Listed here are 28 T cell receptor beta chains from one sample, sequenced in a study of T-cell memory formation after mild COVID-19. MiXCR was run by TCRdb on the 5' RACE reads, yielding one entry per CDR3 protein. The table records 250,000 to 300,000 distinct CDR3 sequences, around 15% of them present only once. Sequences were obtained from PBMCs or a T cell subset sorted from them (not recorded which). The source of these receptors is a man younger than 35 who had mild COVID-19 (a few samples of this study predate the infection). Cell type and time point are not known.

In its sample, this clonotype was seen a few times. This chain's CDR3 is CASSKPLADSYEQYF. DNA for the CDR3: TGTGCCAGCAGCAAACCCTTAGCGGATTCCTACGAGCAGTACTTC. The chain links TRBV7-9 to TRBJ2-7; a weak D match, TRBD2 (6 bases). The V gene's germline CDR1 is SEHNR and CDR2 FQNEAQ (reference sequence). The CDR3 is 15 residues long. Trimming shortened V by 5 bases and J by 1 base, and 15 bases separated the two germline ends. The complete variable domain, with remaining parts taken from reference TRBV7-9 and TRBJ2-7, reads DTGVSQNPRHKITKRGQNVTFRCDPISEHNRLYWYRQTLGQGPEFLTYFQNEAQLEKSRLLSDRFSAERPKGSFSTLEIQRTEQGDSAMYLCASSKPLADSYEQYFGPGTRLTVT.

This clonotype occurred a few times. The chain links TRBV4-1 to TRBJ1-5; maybe TRBD1 (5 bases). V lost 0 bases, J lost 7 bases, and 16 bases lay in between. This CDR3 comprises 16 residues. From germline, CDR1 is MGHRA and CDR2 YSYEKL. Written as DNA, the CDR3 is TGCGCCAGCAGCCAAGATCTCCGGGGCATGGTGCAGCCCCAGCATTTT. It is translated as CASSQDLRGMVQPQHF.

This clonotype was recorded at least ten times. V and J are TRBV7-9 and TRBJ1-1; D may be TRBD1 (5 bases). The CDR3 covers 12 residues. Germline V gene data show CDR1 as SEHNR and CDR2 as FQNEAQ (reference sequence). V dropped 5 bases and J dropped 5 bases, with 9 bases sitting between them. The DNA of the CDR3 is TGTGCCAGCAGCCCCGGACAAACTGAAGCTTTCTTT. As protein: CASSPGQTEAFF.

This clonotype showed up just a few times. This rearrangement joins TRBV12-3 or TRBV12-4 to TRBJ1-5, with TRBD1 matching 7 bases. The CDR3 runs to 12 residues. After removal of 8 bases from V and 4 bases from J, the junction contained 2 bases not matched to a gene. The CDR3 DNA reads TGTGCCAGCCAGGGGGGGAATCAGCCCCAGCATTTT. Translated, it gives CASQGGNQPQHF.

V and J are TRBV7-2 and TRBJ2-3, with D hard to call. Germline values: CDR1 SGHTA, CDR2 FQGNSA. CDR3 length: 13 amino acids. Trimming cost V 0 bases and J 6 bases, with 7 bases left between them. In DNA form, the CDR3 reads TGTGCCAGCAGCTTAGCCAGCTCTGATACGCAGTATTTT. This sequence encodes CASSLASSDTQYF.

This clonotype was seen a few times. The V call is TRBV5-1, the J call TRBJ2-3; D may be TRBD1 (7 bases). Trimming stripped 6 bases from V and 1 base from J, with 15 bases between. This CDR3 region has 15 residues. Germline lookup yields CDR1 SGHRS and CDR2 YFSETQ. The CDR3 reads CASTEGGGGTDTQYF. Written as DNA, the CDR3 is TGCGCCAGCACAGAAGGGGGCGGGGGCACAGATACGCAGTATTTT.

CDR3 protein: CASSQDRGGADGYTF. CDR3 nucleotides: TGCGCCAGCAGCCAAGATCGCGGGGGCGCGGATGGCTACACCTTC. The chain is built from TRBV4-3 and TRBJ1-2, with a weak D call TRBD1 (6 bases). V lost 0 bases to trimming and J lost 6 bases, with 14 bases between them. Germline CDR1 LGHNA, CDR2 YSLEER. The CDR3 sequence is 15 residues long.

The chain combines TRBV15 with TRBJ2-7; TRBD2 is a possible D gene (5 bases). This CDR3 spans 10 amino acids. Trimming cost V 3 bases and J 12 bases, with 9 bases left between them. Per the germline V gene, CDR1 is LNHNV and CDR2 is YYDKDF (reference sequence). CDR3 DNA: TGTGCCACCAGCAGGAGGGATCTGTACTTC. Translated, it gives CATSRRDLYF.

Worth noting for this clonotype: The missing conserved phenylalanine or tryptophan at the end of this CDR3 makes a read error likely. The gene calls are TRBV3-1 and TRBJ1-2; no reliable D call. Trimming removed 4 bases from V and 8 bases from J, with 8 bases in between. CDR3 length: 11 residues. CDR1 and CDR2 from the germline V gene are LGHDT and YNNKEL (reference sequence). The CDR3 here is CASSRAEGYTL. CDR3 sequence (DNA): TGTGCCAGCAGCCGCGCGGAGGGCTACACCTTA.

This clonotype has more than one count but fewer than ten. The genes are TRBV25-1 and TRBJ1-2, with D unresolved. Per the germline V gene, CDR1 is MGHDK and CDR2 is SYGVNS. The CDR3 runs to 14 residues. Trimming took 4 bases from V and 6 from J, leaving 15 bases between them. CDR3 sequence: CASSVPDARDGYTF. CDR3 in DNA: TGTGCCAGCAGTGTCCCGGACGCTAGGGATGGCTACACCTTC.

The V and J genes are TRBV4-1 and TRBJ2-3; the D is unclear. The CDR3 sequence is 15 residues long. Trimming left V 1 base short and J 6 bases short, with 14 bases between. Germline values: CDR1 MGHRA, CDR2 YSYEKL. The DNA of the CDR3 is TGCGCCAGCAGCCAAGGAGGAGCCACCCCCGATACGCAGTATTTT. It yields the protein CASSQGGATPDTQYF.

This clonotype has a handful of counts. This chain links TRBV6-5 with TRBJ2-2; D tentatively fits TRBD1 or TRBD2 (6 bases each). V was shortened by 3 bases and J by 4 bases, with 18 bases between the two germline ends. The CDR3 consists of 17 residues. Per the germline V gene, CDR1 is MNHEY and CDR2 is SVGAGI. Here the CDR3 reads CASSYGRRGASTGELFF. The DNA of the CDR3 is TGTGCCAGCAGTTATGGCAGGAGGGGGGCAAGCACCGGGGAGCTGTTTTTT.

This clonotype came up a few times. This CDR3 is CASMQISKNIQYF. CDR3 nucleotide sequence: TGTGCCAGCATGCAAATTTCCAAAAACATTCAGTACTTC. V is TRBV27 and J is TRBJ2-4, with no clear D. V was clipped by 7 bases and J by 2 bases, with 9 bases between them. The CDR3 runs to 13 residues. Germline V lookup: CDR1 MNHEY, CDR2 SMNVEV (reference sequence).

The rearrangement joins TRBV2 to TRBJ2-1; no reliable D call. This CDR3 has 14 residues. CDR1 is SNHLY and CDR2 is FYNNEI in the germline V gene. Trimming removed 5 bases at V and 7 bases at J, with 15 bases between. This CDR3 reads CASSRPPSRNEQFF. DNA of the CDR3: TGTGCCAGCAGTAGACCCCCGAGCCGAAATGAGCAGTTCTTC.

This clonotype was seen repeatedly, ten times or more. The rearrangement joins TRBV3-1 to TRBJ1-5; possibly TRBD1 for D (6 bases). V lost 2 bases to trimming and J lost 6 bases, with 11 bases between them. Looked up from germline, CDR1 is LGHDT and CDR2 is YNNKEL (reference sequence). This CDR3 has 14 residues. The CDR3 coding sequence is TGTGCCAGCAGCCAAACAGGGTTAAGTCAGCCCCAGCATTTT. Translating it yields CASSQTGLSQPQHF.

V is TRBV28 and J is TRBJ1-4; D uncertain. The CDR3 consists of 15 residues. Trimming left V 6 bases short and J 8 bases short, with 19 bases between. Germline V gene data show CDR1 as MDHEN and CDR2 as SYDVKM. The CDR3 sequence: CASRPRQLLLEKLFF. The CDR3 coding sequence is TGTGCCAGCAGACCACGCCAGCTACTCCTAGAAAAACTGTTTTTT.

This clonotype was detected only a few times. The chain is built from TRBV18 and TRBJ2-7; the D gene could be TRBD1 or TRBD2 (5 bases each). V dropped 2 bases and J dropped 2 bases, with 13 bases sitting between them. This CDR3 contains 15 residues. From germline, CDR1 is KGHSH and CDR2 LQKENI. The CDR3 sequence is CASSPNRDGPYEQYF. DNA for the CDR3: TGTGCCAGCTCACCAAACCGGGACGGACCCTACGAGCAGTACTTC.

This clonotype was found many times. The chain links TRBV7-2 to TRBJ2-6, with D unresolved. The V end was cut by 5 bases, the J end by 0 bases, with 8 bases between. Germline CDR1 is SGHTA and CDR2 is FQGNSA. This CDR3 comprises 15 residues. CDR3 region: CASSPGISGANVLTF. The CDR3, as DNA: TGTGCCAGCAGCCCAGGAATCTCTGGGGCCAACGTCCTGACTTTC.

The J gene is TRBJ2-1, the V gene TRBV20-1, with D perhaps TRBD1 (6 bases). V lost 0 bases and J 9 bases, leaving 21 bases between the germline ends. The CDR3 covers 16 residues. From germline, CDR1 is DFQATT and CDR2 SNEGSKA (reference sequence). The CDR3 protein is CSAREVLYRDGGEQFF. The DNA of the CDR3 is TGCAGTGCTAGAGAGGTGTTATACAGGGACGGCGGTGAGCAGTTCTTC.

There are a few counts of this clonotype. The chain recombines TRBV20-1 with TRBJ2-3; TRBD2 matches at 7 bases. Unmatched junction bases numbered 15, after V lost 5 bases and J lost 4 bases. From germline, CDR1 is DFQATT and CDR2 SNEGSKA (reference sequence). CDR3 size: 16 residues. CDR3 in DNA: TGCAGTGCTGGGACGCGACTAGCAATACGTTCAGATACGCAGTATTTT. Translating gives CSAGTRLAIRSDTQYF.

This clonotype was recorded at least ten times. J is TRBJ2-3 and V is TRBV4-1; 8 positions agree with TRBD1. The J segment lost 5 bases and the V segment lost 5 bases, leaving 9 bases of the junction unmatched. The CDR3 spans 15 residues. Germline V gene lookup returns CDR1 MGHRA and CDR2 YSYEKL. CDR3 residues: CASSYGTGVGDTQYF. DNA of the CDR3: TGCGCCAGCAGCTACGGGACAGGTGTAGGAGATACGCAGTATTTT.

This clonotype was observed a handful of times. This chain joins TRBV6-1 and TRBJ2-7, with D possibly matching TRBD1 (6 bases). From germline, CDR1 is MNHNS and CDR2 SASEGT. This CDR3 comprises 13 residues. The ends were cut back, 10 bases at V and 6 bases at J, with 19 bases in the middle. CDR3 DNA sequence: TGTGCCACTACTTGGACAGAACCTGGCGAGCAGTACTTC. This codes for CATTWTEPGEQYF.

The V call is TRBV6-5, the J call TRBJ1-2; no definite D call. The V and J ends lost 2 bases and 8 bases respectively, with 12 bases between them. Germline CDR1 reads MNHEY; CDR2 reads SVGAGI. The CDR3 consists of 13 residues. CDR3 protein: CASSYRTGTGYTF. The DNA for the CDR3 is TGTGCCAGCAGTTACCGGACGGGAACCGGCTACACCTTC.

This clonotype occurred a few times. The V gene is TRBV12-5, the J gene TRBJ2-1; D might be TRBD1 (7 bases). Trimming shortened V by 5 bases and J by 1 base, and 12 bases separated the two germline ends. This CDR3 is built from 15 residues. Per germline, CDR1 LGHNT and CDR2 FRNRAP. The CDR3: CASGPQGGSYNEQFF. DNA for the CDR3: TGTGCTAGTGGTCCGCAGGGGGGATCCTACAATGAGCAGTTCTTC. Looking up the rest from reference TRBV12-5 and TRBJ2-1 gives the full variable domain: DARVTQTPRHKVTEMGQEVTMRCQPILGHNTVFWYRQTMMQGLELLAYFRNRAPLDDSGMPKDRFSAEMPDATLATLKIQPSEPRDSAVYFCASGPQGGSYNEQFFGPGTRLTVL.

This clonotype was observed many times. The gene calls are TRBV12-5 and TRBJ2-7; D not resolved. Germline V CDR1 and CDR2: LGHNT, FRNRAP. The length of the CDR3 is 13 residues. Trimming shortened V by 5 bases and J by 0 bases, and 8 bases separated the two germline ends. CDR3 in DNA: TGTGCTAGTGGTCTACAGAGCTCCTACGAGCAGTACTTC. As protein: CASGLQSSYEQYF.

The V call is TRBV14, the J call TRBJ1-4; 10 bases align to TRBD1. The CDR3 has 15 amino acids. Trimming took 1 base from V and 11 from J; bases not matched to a gene: 7. CDR1 SGHDN and CDR2 FVKESK come from the germline V gene. The CDR3 nucleotides are TGTGCCAGCAGCCAAGTCGGGACAGGGGTAGGGAAACTGTTTTTT. Amino acid sequence: CASSQVGTGVGKLFF.

J is TRBJ1-2 and V is TRBV5-8; D gene unclear. The CDR3 spans 15 residues. Trimming took 4 bases from V and 1 from J, leaving 14 bases between them. In germline, CDR1 is SGHTS, CDR2 YDEGEE. The CDR3 protein is CASSAGIGRNYGYTF. The CDR3 coding sequence is TGTGCCAGCAGCGCCGGAATTGGGCGTAACTATGGCTACACCTTC.

This sequence joins TRBV20-1 and TRBJ2-1, with D possibly TRBD2 on 6 matching bases. Germline lookup yields CDR1 DFQATT and CDR2 SNEGSKA (reference sequence). V was clipped by 3 bases and J by 0 bases, with 9 bases between them. This CDR3 has 14 amino acids. CDR3 protein: CSASRGSSYNEQFF. Here the CDR3 DNA reads TGCAGTGCTAGTCGGGGGAGCTCCTACAATGAGCAGTTCTTC.